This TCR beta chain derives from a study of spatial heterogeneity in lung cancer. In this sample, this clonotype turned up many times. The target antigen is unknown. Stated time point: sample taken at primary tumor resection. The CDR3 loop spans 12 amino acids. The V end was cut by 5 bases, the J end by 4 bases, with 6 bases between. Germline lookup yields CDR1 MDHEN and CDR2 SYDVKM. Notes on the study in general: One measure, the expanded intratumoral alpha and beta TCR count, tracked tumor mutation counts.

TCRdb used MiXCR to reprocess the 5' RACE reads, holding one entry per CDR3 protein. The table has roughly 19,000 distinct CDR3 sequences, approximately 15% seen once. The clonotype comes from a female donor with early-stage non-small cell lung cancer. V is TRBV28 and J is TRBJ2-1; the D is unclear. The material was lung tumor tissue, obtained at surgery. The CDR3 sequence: CASSLLYNEQFF. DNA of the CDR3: TGTGCCAGCAGTCTATTGTACAATGAGCAGTTCTTC.